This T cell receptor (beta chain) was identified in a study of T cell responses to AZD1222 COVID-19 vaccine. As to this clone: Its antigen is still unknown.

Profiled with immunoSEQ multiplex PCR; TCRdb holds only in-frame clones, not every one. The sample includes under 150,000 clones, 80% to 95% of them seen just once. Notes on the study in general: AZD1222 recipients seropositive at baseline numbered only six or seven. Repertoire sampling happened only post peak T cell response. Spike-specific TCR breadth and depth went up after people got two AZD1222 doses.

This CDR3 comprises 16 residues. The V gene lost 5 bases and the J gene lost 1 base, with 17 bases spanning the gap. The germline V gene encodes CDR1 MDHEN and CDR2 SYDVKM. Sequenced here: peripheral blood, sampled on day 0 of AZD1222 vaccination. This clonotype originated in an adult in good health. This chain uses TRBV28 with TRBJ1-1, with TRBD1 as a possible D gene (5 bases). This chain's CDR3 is CASSEPPGARNTEAFF. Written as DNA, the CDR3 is TGTGCCAGCAGTGAACCCCCCGGGGCAAGGAACACTGAAGCTTTCTTT.